The 25 T cell receptor beta chains below were found in one sample sequenced in a study of preoperative IRX-2 immunotherapy in early breast cancer (dated by TCRdb to about 2019). Preparation of the library involved the immunoSEQ multiplex PCR assay. This is the immuneACCESS table as TCRdb keeps it, with only in-frame sequences that have V and J called. A part of the clones is gone; compared with another copy, unresolved V genes explain less than half, and the rest is unexplained. Across this sample there are 25,000 to 35,000 clones, with 65% to 85% seen only once. The ten largest make up 3% to 3.5% of the sample. The treatment or condition label corresponds to: preoperative locoregional IRX-2 cytokine immunotherapy. The biological material was taken from a patient treated with IRX-2 immunotherapy. These TCRs come from a human donor with breast cancer.

J is TRBJ2-7 and V is TRBV19; D might be TRBD2 (5 bases). This CDR3 spans 13 amino acids. Trimming removed 6 bases at V and 7 bases at J, with 16 bases between. CDR1 is LNHDA and CDR2 is SQIVND in the germline V gene (reference sequence). The CDR3 sequence is CASRSLRSGEQYF. Written as DNA, the CDR3 is TGTGCCAGTAGAAGTCTTCGTTCGGGGGAGCAGTACTTC.

V is TRBV6-8 and J is TRBJ1-5; unclear D gene. Deletions cut 6 bases from V and 11 bases from J, with 14 bases between. CDR3 length equals 12 residues. CDR1 is MNHGY and CDR2 is SAAAGT in the germline V gene. The CDR3 protein is CASSLEGRTQHF. CDR3 in DNA: TGTGCCAGCAGCCTGGAGGGAAGGACCCAGCATTTT.

This rearrangement joins TRBV1 to TRBJ2-5; the D call TRBD2 from the table was never checked on the DNA. TRBV1 is an annotated pseudogene. The CDR3 loop spans 13 amino acids. Here the CDR3 reads CASSSRPGETQYF. The CDR3 coding sequence is TGCGCCAGCAGCTCCCGACCGGGAGAGACCCAGTACTTC.

This clone was found once. The J gene is TRBJ1-3, the V gene TRBV11-3; possible D gene TRBD1, 5 bases. There are 15 residues in the CDR3. The V and J ends lost 5 bases and 0 bases respectively, with 11 bases between them. Germline V gives CDR1 SGHNT, CDR2 YENEEA. CDR3 region: CASSGGVSSGNTIYF. CDR3 in DNA: TGTGCCAGCAGCGGGGGGGTCTCCTCTGGAAACACCATATATTTT.

The chain links TRBV6-8 to TRBJ1-5; tentative D call: TRBD1 (6 bases). Germline V gene lookup returns CDR1 MNHGY and CDR2 SAAAGT. V dropped 7 bases and J dropped 7 bases, with 11 bases sitting between them. This CDR3 has 12 amino acids. Here the CDR3 DNA reads TGTGCCAGCAATGAGGGGGGCCAGCCCCAGCATTTT. This codes for CASNEGGQPQHF.

The chain is built from TRBV19 and TRBJ1-1, with D unclear. CDR1 LNHDA and CDR2 SQIVND come from the germline V gene (reference sequence). The CDR3 covers 16 residues. The V gene lost 4 bases and the J gene lost 7 bases, with 22 bases spanning the gap. CDR3: CASSSIRLKFGNEAFF. In DNA form, the CDR3 reads TGTGCCAGTAGTAGCATCCGGTTGAAGTTTGGGAATGAAGCTTTCTTT.

This clone was seen a handful of times. The rearrangement joins TRBV18 to TRBJ2-5; D ambiguous. Germline lookup yields CDR1 KGHSH and CDR2 LQKENI. Between the trimmed V and J ends, which lost 3 bases and 5 bases, there was a span of 13 bases. The CDR3 consists of 14 residues. The CDR3: CASSPSHDEETQYF. The CDR3 DNA sequence: TGTGCCAGCTCACCCAGTCATGACGAGGAGACCCAGTACTTC.

The chain links TRBV6-8 to TRBJ1-5; D might be TRBD1 (5 bases). Trimming removed 2 bases from V and 6 bases from J, with 17 bases in between. This CDR3 has 16 residues. Germline CDR1 MNHGY, CDR2 SAAAGT. CDR3 loop: CASSYKAGGVGQPQHF. The CDR3 nucleotides read TGTGCCAGCAGTTACAAGGCGGGGGGGGTTGGTCAGCCCCAGCATTTT.

V gene TRBV12-5 combines with J gene TRBJ2-3, with 8 bases matching TRBD2. With 2 bases clipped from V and 4 bases from J, the junction kept 2 bases outside the gene matches. Looked up from germline, CDR1 is LGHNT and CDR2 is FRNRAP. There are 14 residues in the CDR3. CDR3: CASGLYGGADTQYF. As DNA, the CDR3 is TGTGCTAGTGGTTTGTACGGGGGGGCAGATACGCAGTATTTT.

This chain joins TRBV18 and TRBJ2-1; 10 bases line up with TRBD2. Trimming removed 3 bases from V and 9 bases from J; junction bases left unmatched: 11. CDR3 length: 16 amino acids. Germline V gene sequence: CDR1 KGHSH, CDR2 LQKENI. The CDR3 DNA follows: TGTGCCAGCTCACCTCTCGCTAGCGGGAGTGGGCTTGAGCAGTTCTTC. Protein product: CASSPLASGSGLEQFF.

This chain joins TRBV5-1 and TRBJ1-1, with D perhaps TRBD1 (5 bases). The CDR3 loop spans 14 amino acids. CDR1 and CDR2 from the germline V gene are SGHRS and YFSETQ. Trimming took off 0 bases at V and 1 base at J, with 7 bases between the two ends. The CDR3 protein is CASSLVGENTEAFF. Here the CDR3 DNA reads TGCGCCAGCAGCTTGGTGGGGGAGAACACTGAAGCTTTCTTT.

V and J are TRBV18 and TRBJ2-2; 9 nucleotides agree with TRBD1. Germline V gives CDR1 KGHSH, CDR2 LQKENI. The CDR3 has 15 residues. The V segment lost 3 bases and the J segment 6 bases; nucleotides outside the gene matches: 5. This CDR3 reads CASSPRTGEAGELFF. CDR3 in DNA: TGTGCCAGCTCACCGCGGACAGGGGAGGCCGGGGAGCTGTTTTTT.

This clone is a singleton in its sample. This chain uses TRBV1 with TRBJ1-5. TRBV1 is a known pseudogene. The CDR3 totals 15 residues. The CDR3: CASSQETGLNQPQHF. The CDR3 region has the DNA TGCGCCAGCAGCCAAGAAACAGGACTCAATCAGCCCCAGCATTTT.

The V and J genes are TRBV23-1 and TRBJ1-2, with TRBD1 matching 7 bases. TRBV23-1 is assigned to the ORF class and has an uncertain function. The CDR3 covers 15 residues. The junction had 9 bases not matched to a gene; V was cut back by 6 bases and J by 2 bases. As DNA, the CDR3 is TGCGCCAGCAGCCAAGCGAGGGGGCAGAACTATGGCTACACCTTC. Translation gives CASSQARGQNYGYTF.

V and J are TRBV10-1 and TRBJ1-5; D ambiguous. Germline V CDR1 and CDR2: WNHNN, SYGVQD (reference sequence). CDR3 length: 13 amino acids. V gave up 5 bases and J gave up 3 bases, with 8 bases separating them. The DNA of the CDR3 is TGCGCCAGCAGTCGCAGCAACAATCAGCCCCAGCATTTT. Protein product: CASSRSNNQPQHF.

This clone was observed a few times. The chain links TRBV1 to TRBJ2-2; the table's D call of TRBD2 was not tested on the DNA. TRBV1 is a pseudogene segment. This CDR3 has 15 amino acids. The CDR3 DNA reads TGCGCCAGCAGCCCCCTCGGGGGGGGGACCGGGGAGCTGTTTTTT. This gives the protein CASSPLGGGTGELFF.

This clone was counted between two and nine times. The chain has TRBV7-6 and TRBJ2-3, with 10 nucleotides matching TRBD2. Looked up from germline, CDR1 is SGHVS and CDR2 is FNYEAQ. V lost 1 base to trimming and J lost 2 bases; unmatched junction nucleotides: 6. There are 17 residues in the CDR3. Here the CDR3 reads CASSLETSGVFTDTQYF. The CDR3 DNA follows: TGTGCCAGCAGCTTAGAAACTAGCGGGGTTTTCACAGATACGCAGTATTTT.

The rearrangement joins TRBV4-1 to TRBJ2-7; D possibly corresponds to TRBD2 (7 bases). V was trimmed by 2 bases and J by 12 bases, leaving 17 bases between them. Germline-derived CDR1 and CDR2 are MGHRA and YSYEKL. The length of the CDR3 is 13 residues. DNA of the CDR3: TGCGCCAGCAGCCAATCCCTGGGGGGGGCGGCGTACTTC. Translation gives CASSQSLGGAAYF.

The chain recombines TRBV11-3 with TRBJ2-7; the D gene could be TRBD1 or TRBD2 (6 bases each). The ends were cut back, 5 bases at V and 4 bases at J, with 21 bases in the middle. This CDR3 has 16 residues. The V gene's germline CDR1 is SGHNT and CDR2 YENEEA. DNA for the CDR3: TGTGCCAGCAGCCCCCAGGCGGGGCGGAGGGGGTACGAGCAGTACTTC. This translates into CASSPQAGRRGYEQYF.

The J gene is TRBJ2-3, the V gene TRBV7-8; TRBD2 matches at 9 bases. V lost 5 bases to trimming and J lost 4 bases; unmatched junction nucleotides: 7. Germline CDR1 reads SGHVS; CDR2 reads FQNEAQ. The CDR3 contains 15 residues. The CDR3 nucleotides read TGTGCCAGCAGCCGCGGGGGGGCATCCGCAGATACGCAGTATTTT. Protein: CASSRGGASADTQYF. Combining the CDR3 with reference TRBV7-8 and TRBJ2-3 gives the whole variable domain GAGVSQSPRYKVAKRGQDVALRCDPISGHVSLFWYQQALGQGPEFLTYFQNEAQLDKSGLPSDRFFAERPEGSVSTLKIQRTQQEDSAVYLCASSRGGASADTQYFGPGTRLTVL.

This chain links TRBV6-8 with TRBJ2-7; the D gene is possibly TRBD1 (5 bases). The CDR3 has 15 residues. V lost 5 bases and J lost 3, with 17 bases in between. Germline V gene data show CDR1 as MNHGY and CDR2 as SAAAGT. The CDR3 nucleotides are TGTGCCAGCAGTCGCATTGGCTCCAGGGTCTACGAGCAGTACTTC. Translated, it gives CASSRIGSRVYEQYF.

The rearrangement joins TRBV6-8 to TRBJ1-1; no clear D. V shed 6 bases and J shed 3 bases, with 14 bases lying between them. The germline CDR1 and CDR2 sequences are MNHGY and SAAAGT. This CDR3 is 14 amino acids long. The CDR3 DNA reads as TGTGCCAGCAGCTTCTATGGAGAAGACACTGAAGCTTTCTTT. Residues: CASSFYGEDTEAFF.

This clone was counted between two and nine times. V and J are TRBV6-8 and TRBJ2-2; D may be TRBD1 (6 bases). CDR3 length: 14 residues. In germline, CDR1 is MNHGY, CDR2 SAAAGT. V dropped 6 bases and J dropped 7 bases, with 15 bases sitting between them. The CDR3 region has the DNA TGTGCCAGCAGCGCTAATCCGACAGGCGGGGAGCTGTTTTTT. It codes for CASSANPTGGELFF.

The chain is built from TRBV11-3 and TRBJ2-2; D unclear. Germline lookup yields CDR1 SGHNT and CDR2 YENEEA. The CDR3 has 15 amino acids. V was trimmed by 3 bases and J by 5 bases, leaving 13 bases between them. CDR3 coding DNA: TGTGCCAGCAGCTTGGGCCCCCCGGGTACCGGGGAGCTGTTTTTT. As protein: CASSLGPPGTGELFF.

This chain links TRBV11-3 with TRBJ2-7; tentatively, D is TRBD2 (6 bases). Trimming shortened V by 4 bases and J by 4 bases, and 17 bases separated the two germline ends. The CDR3 has 15 amino acids. Germline CDR1 SGHNT, CDR2 YENEEA. The CDR3 loop reads CASSSPGTGVYEQYF. The CDR3 DNA sequence: TGTGCCAGCAGCTCTCCCGGGACGGGAGTGTACGAGCAGTACTTC.